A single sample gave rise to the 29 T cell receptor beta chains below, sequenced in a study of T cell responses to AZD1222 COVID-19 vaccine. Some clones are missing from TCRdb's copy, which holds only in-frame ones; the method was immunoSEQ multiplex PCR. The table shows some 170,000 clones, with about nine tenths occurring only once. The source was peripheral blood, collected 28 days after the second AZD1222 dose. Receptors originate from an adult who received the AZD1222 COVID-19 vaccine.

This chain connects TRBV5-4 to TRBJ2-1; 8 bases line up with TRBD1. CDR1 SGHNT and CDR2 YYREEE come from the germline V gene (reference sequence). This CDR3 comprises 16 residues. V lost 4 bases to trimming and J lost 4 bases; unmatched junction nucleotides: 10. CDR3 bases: TGTGCCAGCAGCCCGTTAGAGACAGGGGCTTACAATGAGCAGTTCTTC. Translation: CASSPLETGAYNEQFF.

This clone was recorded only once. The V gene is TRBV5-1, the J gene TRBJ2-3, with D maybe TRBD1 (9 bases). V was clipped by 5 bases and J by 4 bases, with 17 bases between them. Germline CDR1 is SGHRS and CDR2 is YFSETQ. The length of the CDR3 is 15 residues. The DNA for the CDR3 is TGCGCCAGCAGTAGCGGGACAGGGACGGCAGATACGCAGTATTTT. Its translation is CASSSGTGTADTQYF.

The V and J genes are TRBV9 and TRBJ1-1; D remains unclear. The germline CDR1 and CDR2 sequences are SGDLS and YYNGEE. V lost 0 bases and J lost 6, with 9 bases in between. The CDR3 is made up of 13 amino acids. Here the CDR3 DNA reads TGTGCCAGCAGCGTAGATCTGGGGTCTGAAGCTTTCTTT. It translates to CASSVDLGSEAFF.

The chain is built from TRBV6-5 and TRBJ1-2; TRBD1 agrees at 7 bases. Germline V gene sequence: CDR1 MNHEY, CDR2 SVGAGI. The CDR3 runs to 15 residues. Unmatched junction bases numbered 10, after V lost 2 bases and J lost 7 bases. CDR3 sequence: CASSYTDKTGIGYTF. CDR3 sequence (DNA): TGTGCCAGCAGTTACACAGATAAGACAGGGATTGGCTACACCTTC.

CDR3 sequence reads: CASSQAGLTVEKLFF. For the CDR3, the DNA is TGTGCCAGCAGCCAGGCGGGATTAACGGTTGAAAAACTGTTTTTT. V and J are TRBV7-2 and TRBJ1-4; unclear D gene. Germline values: CDR1 SGHTA, CDR2 FQGNSA. The CDR3 runs 15 residues. With 5 bases removed from V and 7 bases from J, the gap between germline ends came to 17 bases.

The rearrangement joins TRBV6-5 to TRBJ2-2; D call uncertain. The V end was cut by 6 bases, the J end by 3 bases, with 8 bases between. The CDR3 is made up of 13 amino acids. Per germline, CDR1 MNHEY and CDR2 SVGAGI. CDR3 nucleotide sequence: TGTGCCAGCAGGGCCTGGGACACCGGGGAGCTGTTTTTT. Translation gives CASRAWDTGELFF.

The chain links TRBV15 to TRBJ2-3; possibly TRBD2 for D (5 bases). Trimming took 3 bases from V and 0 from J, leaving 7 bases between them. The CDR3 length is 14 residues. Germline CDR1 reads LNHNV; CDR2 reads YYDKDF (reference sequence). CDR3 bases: TGTGCCACCAGCAGCGGGATTAGCACAGATACGCAGTATTTT. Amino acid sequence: CATSSGISTDTQYF.

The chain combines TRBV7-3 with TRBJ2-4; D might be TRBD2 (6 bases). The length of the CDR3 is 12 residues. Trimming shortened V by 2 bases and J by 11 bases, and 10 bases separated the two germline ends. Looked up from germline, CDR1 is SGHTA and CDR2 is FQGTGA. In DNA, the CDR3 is TGTGCCAGCAGCTTACCTCCGGGAGTTCAGTACTTC. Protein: CASSLPPGVQYF.

CDR3 nucleotides: TGTGCCAGCAGCCCCAGAGACAGGACCTACAATGAGCAGTTCTTC. It encodes CASSPRDRTYNEQFF. V usage is TRBV7-8 and J usage is TRBJ2-1, with a weak D call TRBD1 (6 bases). The CDR3 loop spans 15 amino acids. Germline V gene data show CDR1 as SGHVS and CDR2 as FQNEAQ. Deletions cut 5 bases from V and 2 bases from J, with 13 bases between.

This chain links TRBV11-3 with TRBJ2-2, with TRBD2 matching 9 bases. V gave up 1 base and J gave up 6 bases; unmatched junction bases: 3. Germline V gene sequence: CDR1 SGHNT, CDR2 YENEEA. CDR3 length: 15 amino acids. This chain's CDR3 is CASSLGGGAAGELFF. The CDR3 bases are TGTGCCAGCAGCTTAGGCGGGGGGGCCGCCGGGGAGCTGTTTTTT.

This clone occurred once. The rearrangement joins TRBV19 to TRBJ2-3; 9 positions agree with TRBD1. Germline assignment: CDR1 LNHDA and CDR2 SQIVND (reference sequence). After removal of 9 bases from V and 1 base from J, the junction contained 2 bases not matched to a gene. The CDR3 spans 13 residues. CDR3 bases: TGTGCCAGCCGGGACAGGGGCACAGATACGCAGTATTTT. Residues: CASRDRGTDTQYF. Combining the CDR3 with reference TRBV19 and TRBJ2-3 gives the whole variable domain DGGITQSPKYLFRKEGQNVTLSCEQNLNHDAMYWYRQDPGQGLRLIYYSQIVNDFQKGDIAEGYSVSREKKESFPLTVTSAQKNPTAFYLCASRDRGTDTQYFGPGTRLTVL.

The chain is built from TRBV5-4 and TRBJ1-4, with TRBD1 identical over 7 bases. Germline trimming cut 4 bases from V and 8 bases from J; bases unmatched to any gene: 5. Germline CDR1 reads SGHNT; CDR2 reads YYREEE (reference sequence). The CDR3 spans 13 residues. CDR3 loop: CASSPRDSEKLFF. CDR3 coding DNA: TGTGCCAGCAGCCCCCGGGACAGCGAAAAACTGTTTTTT.

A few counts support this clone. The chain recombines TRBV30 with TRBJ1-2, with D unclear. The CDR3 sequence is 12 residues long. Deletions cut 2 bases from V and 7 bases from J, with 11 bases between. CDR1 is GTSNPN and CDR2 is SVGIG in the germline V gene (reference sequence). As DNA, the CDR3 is TGTGCCTGGAGTACCCACACGGGTGGCTACACCTTC. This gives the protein CAWSTHTGGYTF.

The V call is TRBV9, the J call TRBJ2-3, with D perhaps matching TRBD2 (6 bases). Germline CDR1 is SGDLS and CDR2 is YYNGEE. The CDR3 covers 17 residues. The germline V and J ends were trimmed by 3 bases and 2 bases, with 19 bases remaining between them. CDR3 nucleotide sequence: TGTGCCAGCAGCGGGGGGTGGAGGGAGAGTCACACAGATACGCAGTATTTT. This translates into CASSGGWRESHTDTQYF. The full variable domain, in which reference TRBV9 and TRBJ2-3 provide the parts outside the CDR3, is DSGVTQTPKHLITATGQRVTLRCSPRSGDLSVYWYQQSLDQGLQFLIQYYNGEERAKGNILERFSAQQFPDLHSELNLSSLELGDSALYFCASSGGWRESHTDTQYFGPGTRLTVL.

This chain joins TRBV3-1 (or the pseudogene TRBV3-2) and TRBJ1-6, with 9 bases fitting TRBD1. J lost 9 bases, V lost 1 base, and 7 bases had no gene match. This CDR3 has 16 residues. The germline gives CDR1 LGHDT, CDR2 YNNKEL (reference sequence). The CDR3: CASSQVGGTGLSPLHF. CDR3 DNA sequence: TGTGCCAGCAGCCAAGTTGGCGGGACAGGGCTTTCACCCCTCCACTTT.

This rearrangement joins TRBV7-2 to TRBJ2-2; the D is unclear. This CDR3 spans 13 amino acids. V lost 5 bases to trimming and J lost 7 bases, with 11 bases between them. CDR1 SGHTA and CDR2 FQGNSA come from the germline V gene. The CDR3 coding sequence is TGTGCCAGCAGCCAACGGACGTACGGGGAGCTGTTTTTT. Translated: CASSQRTYGELFF.

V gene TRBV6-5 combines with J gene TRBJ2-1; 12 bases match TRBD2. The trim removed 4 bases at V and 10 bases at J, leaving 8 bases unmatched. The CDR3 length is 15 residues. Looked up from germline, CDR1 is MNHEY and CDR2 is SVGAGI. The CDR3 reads CASSLTSGSYDEQFF. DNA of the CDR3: TGTGCCAGCAGTTTGACTAGCGGGAGCTACGACGAGCAGTTCTTC.

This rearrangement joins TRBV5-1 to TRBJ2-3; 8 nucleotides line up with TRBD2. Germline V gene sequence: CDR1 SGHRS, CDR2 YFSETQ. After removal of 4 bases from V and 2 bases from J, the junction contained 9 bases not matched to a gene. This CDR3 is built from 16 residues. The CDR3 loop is CASSPWERGYTDTQYF. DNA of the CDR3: TGCGCCAGCAGCCCCTGGGAGCGGGGGTACACAGATACGCAGTATTTT.

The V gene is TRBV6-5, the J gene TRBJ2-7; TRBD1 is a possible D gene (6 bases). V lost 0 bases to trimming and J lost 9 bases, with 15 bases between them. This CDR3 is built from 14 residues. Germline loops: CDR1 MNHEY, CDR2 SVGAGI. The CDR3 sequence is CASSYSGHLSPQYF. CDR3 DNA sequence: TGTGCCAGCAGTTACTCGGGACACCTATCCCCGCAGTACTTC.

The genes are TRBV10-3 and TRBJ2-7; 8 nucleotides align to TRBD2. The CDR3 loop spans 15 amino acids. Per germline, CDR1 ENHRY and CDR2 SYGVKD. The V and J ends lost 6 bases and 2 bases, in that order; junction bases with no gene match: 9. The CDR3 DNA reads TGTGCCATCAGCTCTCAAGCGGGAGTAGCCTACGAGCAGTACTTC. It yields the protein CAISSQAGVAYEQYF.

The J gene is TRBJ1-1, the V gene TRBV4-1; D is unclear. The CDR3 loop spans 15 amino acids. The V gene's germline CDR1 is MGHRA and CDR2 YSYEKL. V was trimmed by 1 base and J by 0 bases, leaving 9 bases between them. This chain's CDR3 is CASSQVSSVNTEAFF. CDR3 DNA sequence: TGCGCCAGCAGCCAAGTTAGCAGCGTGAACACTGAAGCTTTCTTT.

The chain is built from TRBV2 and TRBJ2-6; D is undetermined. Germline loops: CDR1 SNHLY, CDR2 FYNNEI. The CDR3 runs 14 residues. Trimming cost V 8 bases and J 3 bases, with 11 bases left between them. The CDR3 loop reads CASRWVGGANVLTF. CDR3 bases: TGTGCCAGCCGCTGGGTCGGTGGGGCCAACGTCCTGACTTTC.

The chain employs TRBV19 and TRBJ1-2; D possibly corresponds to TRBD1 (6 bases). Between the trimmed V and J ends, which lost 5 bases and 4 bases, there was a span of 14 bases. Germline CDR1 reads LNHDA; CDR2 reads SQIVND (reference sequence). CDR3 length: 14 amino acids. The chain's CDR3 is CASSPGQLGYGYTF. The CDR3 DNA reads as TGTGCCAGTAGTCCTGGACAGCTCGGCTATGGCTACACCTTC.

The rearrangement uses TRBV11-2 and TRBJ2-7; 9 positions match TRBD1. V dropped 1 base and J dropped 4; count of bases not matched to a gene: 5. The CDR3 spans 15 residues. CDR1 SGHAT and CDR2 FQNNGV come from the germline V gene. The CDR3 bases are TGTGCCAGCAGCTTAGGCGGGACAGGGAATTACGAGCAGTACTTC. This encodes CASSLGGTGNYEQYF.

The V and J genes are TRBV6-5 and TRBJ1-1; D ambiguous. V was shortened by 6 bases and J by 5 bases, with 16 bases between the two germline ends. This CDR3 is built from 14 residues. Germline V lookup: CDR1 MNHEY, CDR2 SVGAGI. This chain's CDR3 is CASRSQAGRTEAFF. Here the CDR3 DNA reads TGTGCCAGCAGATCCCAAGCGGGGAGGACTGAAGCTTTCTTT.

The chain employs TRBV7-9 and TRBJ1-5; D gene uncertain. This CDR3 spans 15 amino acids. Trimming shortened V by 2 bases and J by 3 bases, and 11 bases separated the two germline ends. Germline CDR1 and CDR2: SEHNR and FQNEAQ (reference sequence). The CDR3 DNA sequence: TGTGCCAGCAGCTTACTCGGAGGGATCAATCAGCCCCAGCATTTT. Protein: CASSLLGGINQPQHF.

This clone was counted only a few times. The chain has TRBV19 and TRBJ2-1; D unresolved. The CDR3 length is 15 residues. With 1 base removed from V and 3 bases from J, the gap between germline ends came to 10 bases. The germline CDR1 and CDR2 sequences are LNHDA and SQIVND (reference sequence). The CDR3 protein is CASSIAAAGYNEQFF. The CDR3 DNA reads TGTGCCAGTAGTATAGCGGCAGCAGGCTACAATGAGCAGTTCTTC. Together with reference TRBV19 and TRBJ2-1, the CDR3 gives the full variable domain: DGGITQSPKYLFRKEGQNVTLSCEQNLNHDAMYWYRQDPGQGLRLIYYSQIVNDFQKGDIAEGYSVSREKKESFPLTVTSAQKNPTAFYLCASSIAAAGYNEQFFGPGTRLTVL.

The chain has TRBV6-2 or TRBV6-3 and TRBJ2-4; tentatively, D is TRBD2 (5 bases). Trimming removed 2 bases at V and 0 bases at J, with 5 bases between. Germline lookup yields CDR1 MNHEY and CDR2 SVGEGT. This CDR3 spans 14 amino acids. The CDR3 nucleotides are TGTGCCAGCAGTTACAGCGGAGCCAAAAACATTCAGTACTTC. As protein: CASSYSGAKNIQYF.

The DNA of the CDR3 is TGTGCCAGCAGCTTGGCCTTGCGGGAGCAGTTCTTC. Its translation: CASSLALREQFF. The chain has TRBV5-5 and TRBJ2-1; no definite D call. CDR1 and CDR2 from the germline V gene are SGHKS and YYEKEE (reference sequence). CDR3 length: 12 amino acids. Trimming took 0 bases from V and 10 from J, leaving 8 bases between them.